This T cell receptor beta chain came from a study of shared clonotypes between healthy human individuals. In regard to this clone: Its antigen is undetermined.

Germline V lookup: CDR1 SGHDT, CDR2 YYEEEE. The CDR3 extends over 14 amino acids. V was trimmed by 0 bases and J by 5 bases, leaving 12 bases between them. CD45RO negativity and positive selection for CCR7 defined naive CD8 cells, a population that excluded terminally differentiated effector memory CD45RA+ cells. Measured with immunoSEQ multiplex PCR; TCRdb has only the in-frame clones, and not every one. The sample yields some 600,000 clones, roughly 96% seen once. Study-level findings and limits: Rarefaction curves obtained for sorted subsets showed sequencing incomplete despite large depth.

The source is a woman in her 30s in good health. V is TRBV5-6 and J is TRBJ2-7; TRBD2 is a possible D gene (7 bases). Specimen: naive CD8+ T cells sorted from blood. The CDR3 region is CASSLAGGWNEQYF. The CDR3 region has the DNA TGTGCCAGCAGCTTGGCGGGGGGCTGGAACGAGCAGTACTTC.